A selection of T cell receptor beta chains follows, all from one sample in a study of cytotoxic CD8 clonotypes in ibrutinib-treated CLL. Sequencing was performed with immunoSEQ multiplex PCR; in TCRdb, only in-frame clones are kept and a portion is missing. The sample lists tens of thousands of clones, 53% occurring once. The starting material was PBMCs, obtained after 12 months of ibrutinib treatment. The receptors shown here come from a human donor with chronic lymphocytic leukemia. The CDR3 runs from the conserved cysteine through the conserved F or W. The D gene is left open where the match is weak.

v_call,d_call,cdr3_aa
TRBV6-1,NA,CASSSRSTGELFF
TRBV6-1,TRBD1,CASRRDRGYTGELFF
TRBV4-2,NA,CASSLDGNYGYTF
TRBV7-9,TRBD1,CASSPGTVSGANVLTF
TRBV9,TRBD1,CASSATTGVQETQYF
TRBV6-4,TRBD1,CASSGQGGAEAFF
TRBV28,NA,CASSLSRPNTEAFF
TRBV28,TRBD1,CASRGQGAKNIQYF
TRBV5-5,NA,CASSDGTVQETQYF
TRBV7-6,TRBD1,CASSSGTGSYEQYF
TRBV5-6,NA,CASSLGGVGKTQYF
TRBV9,NA,CASSVDTGSQVEQYF
TRBV19,TRBD1,CASSMYRDSYGYTF
TRBV6-1,NA,CASRTAGLSGEKLFF
TRBV2,NA,CASSENGVNTDTQYF
TRBV7-8,NA,CASSPPGEQYF
TRBV5-5,NA,CASSRAVANTGELFF
TRBV18,NA,CASSPRDLNQPQHF
TRBV7-3,NA,CASRSSPVDTQYF
TRBV18,NA,CASSPNRRETQYF
TRBV7-2,TRBD2,CAIRVGTSGPHGEQFF
TRBV9,NA,CASSVGSGRGGQYF
TRBV5-1,TRBD1,CASSLSGTGNNEQYF